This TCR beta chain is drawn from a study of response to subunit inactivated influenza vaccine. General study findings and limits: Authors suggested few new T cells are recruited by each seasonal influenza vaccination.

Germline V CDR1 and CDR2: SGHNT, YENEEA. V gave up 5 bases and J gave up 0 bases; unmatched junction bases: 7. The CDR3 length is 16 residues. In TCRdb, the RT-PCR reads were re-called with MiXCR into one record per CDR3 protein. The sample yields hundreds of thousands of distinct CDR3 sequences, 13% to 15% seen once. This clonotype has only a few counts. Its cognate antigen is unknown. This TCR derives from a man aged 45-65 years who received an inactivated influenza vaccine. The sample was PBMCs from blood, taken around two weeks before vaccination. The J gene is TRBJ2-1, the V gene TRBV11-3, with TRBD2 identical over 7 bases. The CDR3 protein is CASSPRLAASYNEQFF. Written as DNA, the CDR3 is TGTGCCAGCAGCCCGAGGCTAGCGGCCTCCTACAATGAGCAGTTCTTC.